The 11 T cell receptor beta chains given below trace back to one sample, sequenced in a study of graft-versus-host responses after intestinal transplantation. Assay: immunoSEQ multiplex PCR; the TCRdb copy retains only in-frame clones and omits some. Of more than 9,000 clones listed, roughly 92% are singletons. The sample was PBMCs, taken 109 to 110 days after intestinal transplant. These receptors were collected from a human patient who received an intestinal transplant, so some T cells may come from the graft donor.

CDR3 sequence: CATSRSSGSDEQYF. CDR3 nucleotides: TGTGCCACCAGCAGATCTAGCGGGAGCGACGAGCAGTACTTC. V and J are TRBV15 and TRBJ2-7; 10 positions match TRBD2. The CDR3 is 14 amino acids. Unmatched junction bases numbered 3, after V lost 2 bases and J lost 5 bases. From germline, CDR1 is LNHNV and CDR2 YYDKDF (reference sequence).

The chain has TRBV28 and TRBJ1-1, with D hard to call. The germline V gene encodes CDR1 MDHEN and CDR2 SYDVKM. This CDR3 has 15 residues. V was trimmed by 1 base and J by 1 base, leaving 10 bases between them. For the CDR3, the DNA is TGTGCCAGCAGTTTATCCTACAGCAAGAACACTGAAGCTTTCTTT. This gives the protein CASSLSYSKNTEAFF.

The chain links TRBV6-5 to TRBJ2-1; D uncertain. This CDR3 has 12 amino acids. Germline CDR1 MNHEY, CDR2 SVGAGI. V lost 5 bases to trimming and J lost 4 bases, with 6 bases between them. The CDR3 loop reads CASSDGYNEQFF. The CDR3 nucleotides read TGTGCCAGCAGTGACGGATACAATGAGCAGTTCTTC.

Comments on this clone: Other DNA variants within this sample encode the same CDR3. This chain links TRBV5-1 with TRBJ2-7; possibly TRBD2 for D (7 bases). CDR1 and CDR2 (germline): SGHRS, YFSETQ. Trimming took off 3 bases at V and 2 bases at J, with 15 bases between the two ends. This CDR3 is built from 15 residues. For the CDR3, the DNA is TGCGCCAGCAGCTCCCGAGGGGGGGGGCCCTACGAGCAGTACTTC. Protein sequence: CASSSRGGGPYEQYF.

The chain joins TRBV19 to TRBJ2-5, with D tentatively TRBD2 (5 bases). V lost 5 bases to trimming and J lost 5 bases, with 12 bases between them. Germline CDR1 is LNHDA and CDR2 is SQIVND (reference sequence). CDR3 size: 13 residues. In DNA form, the CDR3 reads TGTGCCAGTAGTCTCGGGATTCGGGAGACCCAGTACTTC. Residues: CASSLGIRETQYF. Variable domain in full (rest from reference TRBV19 and TRBJ2-5): DGGITQSPKYLFRKEGQNVTLSCEQNLNHDAMYWYRQDPGQGLRLIYYSQIVNDFQKGDIAEGYSVSREKKESFPLTVTSAQKNPTAFYLCASSLGIRETQYFGPGTRLLVL.

This chain links TRBV2 with TRBJ2-1; D not certain. Germline values: CDR1 SNHLY, CDR2 FYNNEI. This CDR3 is 12 amino acids long. V was trimmed by 2 bases and J by 6 bases, leaving 5 bases between them. The CDR3 region is CASSELANEQFF. CDR3 DNA: TGTGCCAGCAGTGAATTGGCCAATGAGCAGTTCTTC.

The rearrangement links TRBV19 to TRBJ2-2, with D unresolved. The germline V gene encodes CDR1 LNHDA and CDR2 SQIVND (reference sequence). V gave up 10 bases and J gave up 0 bases, with 9 bases separating them. The CDR3 spans 13 residues. The CDR3 here is CATFSPNTGELFF. The DNA of the CDR3 is TGTGCCACCTTTAGTCCGAACACCGGGGAGCTGTTTTTT.

The J gene is TRBJ2-1, the V gene TRBV6-5; 14 positions agree with TRBD2. The germline V gene encodes CDR1 MNHEY and CDR2 SVGAGI. The CDR3 contains 15 residues. The J segment lost 4 bases and the V segment lost 6 bases, leaving 2 bases of the junction unmatched. Here the CDR3 reads CASSRTSGRYNEQFF. CDR3 sequence (DNA): TGTGCCAGCAGCAGGACTAGCGGGAGGTACAATGAGCAGTTCTTC.

This chain connects TRBV9 to TRBJ2-3; 9 positions match TRBD2. V shed 4 bases, J shed 8 bases, and the junction held 14 bases outside the gene matches. This CDR3 contains 16 residues. Germline CDR1 SGDLS, CDR2 YYNGEE. The CDR3 nucleotides are TGTGCCAGCAGCCCATGTAGCGGGAGCGGTGTGGGTACGCAGTATTTT. As protein: CASSPCSGSGVGTQYF.

The chain employs TRBV2 and TRBJ1-5; D is unclear. The CDR3 length is 13 residues. V was trimmed by 5 bases and J by 7 bases, leaving 12 bases between them. CDR1 and CDR2 from the germline V gene are SNHLY and FYNNEI. The chain's CDR3 is CASSRRVGQPQHF. The DNA of the CDR3 is TGTGCCAGCAGTCGGCGGGTGGGGCAGCCCCAGCATTTT.

The chain joins TRBV25-1 to TRBJ1-1, with TRBD1 as a possible D gene (5 bases). This CDR3 has 13 residues. V was shortened by 3 bases and J by 7 bases, with 12 bases between the two germline ends. In germline, CDR1 is MGHDK, CDR2 SYGVNS. In DNA form, the CDR3 reads TGTGCCAGCAGTGATGCGGGGCACCTTGAAGCTTTCTTT. Its translation: CASSDAGHLEAFF. Supplemented by reference TRBV25-1 and TRBJ1-1, the full variable domain reads EADIYQTPRYLVIGTGKKITLECSQTMGHDKMYWYQQDPGMELHLIHYSYGVNSTEKGDLSSESTVSRIRTEHFPLTLESARPSHTSQYLCASSDAGHLEAFFGQGTRLTVV.